These 7 T cell receptor beta chains were all obtained from the same sample, sequenced in a study of regulatory T cells in long-lasting Graves disease. For TCR beta, libraries came from iRepertoire HTBI primers and Arm-PCR of CDR3 regions. Each CDR3 protein is one row after TCRdb ran MiXCR on the multiplex PCR reads. The profile covers roughly 610,000 distinct CDR3 sequences, with about 16% appearing a single time and approximately 20% taken by the ten largest. Time point denoted: newly diagnosed GD, antithyroid drugs for less than 3 months. The TCR library was made from RNA extracted from PBMCs. These same records also appear under a second study, on T cells in Graves' hyperthyroidism and ophthalmopathy.

Sequencing used peripheral blood mononuclear cells (PBMCs), obtained at new diagnosis, from a patient treated with antithyroid drugs. These TCRs come from a woman aged 25 to 39 with Graves disease.

This clonotype appeared many times. The rearrangement links TRBV6-2 or TRBV6-3 to TRBJ1-5, with D perhaps TRBD1 (5 bases). Germline CDR1 reads MNHEY; CDR2 reads SVGEGT. Trimming removed 8 bases from V and 3 bases from J, with 8 bases in between. This CDR3 spans 12 amino acids. CDR3: CASQGDNQPQHF. The CDR3, as DNA: TGTGCCAGCCAGGGTGACAATCAGCCCCAGCATTTT.

This clonotype has only a few counts. The rearrangement links TRBV29-1 to TRBJ2-3; TRBD1 agrees at 8 bases. Unmatched junction bases numbered 5, after V lost 7 bases and J lost 2 bases. CDR3 size: 13 residues. The V gene's germline CDR1 is SQVTM and CDR2 ANQGSEA. The CDR3, as DNA: TGCAGCGCGGACAGGGTCGCCACAGATACGCAGTATTTT. Residues: CSADRVATDTQYF.

At least ten counts were recorded for this clonotype. The CDR3 sequence: CASSPGQGDTQYF. The CDR3, as DNA: TGTGCCAGCAGCCCCGGGCAGGGGGATACGCAGTATTTT. The V gene is TRBV11-3, the J gene TRBJ2-3, with D possibly TRBD1 on 6 matching bases. The CDR3 totals 13 residues. Germline-derived CDR1 and CDR2 are SGHNT and YENEEA. The V end lost 5 bases, the J end lost 6 bases, and 12 bases lay between the germline ends.

The gene calls are TRBV5-1 and TRBJ1-1; weak D call: TRBD1 (5 bases). Trimming shortened V by 5 bases and J by 5 bases, and 16 bases separated the two germline ends. CDR3 length: 14 residues. CDR1 and CDR2 (germline): SGHRS, YFSETQ. Written as DNA, the CDR3 is TGCGCCAGCAGTGCCGACGGGGCCTGGACTGAAGCTTTCTTT. It translates to CASSADGAWTEAFF.

With respect to this clonotype: This may be a read error, as it is one base from a much larger clone. The conserved phenylalanine or tryptophan normally closing the CDR3 is absent here, so this likely arose from a read error. The chain joins TRBV6-1 to TRBJ1-2; D is unresolved. Germline CDR1 reads MNHNS; CDR2 reads SASEGT. The CDR3 covers 13 residues. V was clipped by 7 bases and J by 5 bases, with 14 bases between them. The CDR3 DNA reads as TGTGCCAGCACCTCCGCCGGGCAGTATGGCTACACCCTC. It codes for CASTSAGQYGYTL.

This clonotype was picked up many times. This chain links TRBV6-1 with TRBJ2-7, with D unclear. The CDR3 consists of 15 residues. V lost 5 bases and J lost 0, with 14 bases in between. Germline V CDR1 and CDR2: MNHNS, SASEGT. As DNA, the CDR3 is TGTGCCAGCAGTCCTTTATCCCAAAGCTCCTACGAGCAGTACTTC. This gives the protein CASSPLSQSSYEQYF.

The rearrangement uses TRBV5-1 and TRBJ2-1; D ambiguous. From germline, CDR1 is SGHRS and CDR2 YFSETQ. This CDR3 has 16 amino acids. The V and J ends lost 4 bases and 0 bases respectively, with 14 bases between them. The CDR3 sequence is CASSAVEQSSYNEQFF. The CDR3 bases are TGCGCCAGCAGCGCGGTGGAGCAGAGCTCCTACAATGAGCAGTTCTTC.